A selection of T cell receptor beta chains follows, all from one sample in a study of low-dose radiotherapy and immunotherapy resistance in tumors. TCRdb re-called the reads with MiXCR, one entry per CDR3 protein. This table holds more than 90,000 distinct CDR3 sequences, less than 25% found once. Here the sequenced sample was PBMCs, taken after low-dose radiotherapy plus immunotherapy. These TCRs come from a male donor with prostate cancer. The CDR3 runs from the conserved cysteine through the conserved F or W. A D gene is named only where the DNA matches it firmly. The size of a clone is reported for some rows only, either as once, few or many, or as a class for expanded clones.

clone size: NA; J gene: TRBJ2-5; V gene: TRBV19; D gene: NA; CDR3 DNA: TGTGCCAGTATCTCCTCGTCAGAGACCCAGTACTTC; CDR3 protein: CASISSSETQYF
clone size: few; J gene: TRBJ2-3; V gene: TRBV5-4; D gene: TRBD1; CDR3 DNA: TGTGCCAGCAGGGGACAGGGGGCAGATACGCAGTATTTT; CDR3 protein: CASRGQGADTQYF
clone size: many; J gene: TRBJ1-1; V gene: TRBV7-9; D gene: NA; CDR3 DNA: TGTGCCAGCAGCTTGCCAGAGGTCCGGGGGGGGGCCGAAGCTTTCTTT; CDR3 protein: CASSLPEVRGGAEAFF
clone size: many; J gene: TRBJ1-2; V gene: TRBV28; D gene: NA; CDR3 DNA: TGTGCCAGCAGCTTACAGGACTATGGCTACACCTTC; CDR3 protein: CASSLQDYGYTF
clone size: many; J gene: TRBJ1-5; V gene: TRBV4-1; D gene: TRBD1; CDR3 DNA: TGCGCCAGCAGTGACAGGGGGGGAAATCAGCCCCAGCATTTT; CDR3 protein: CASSDRGGNQPQHF
clone size: few; J gene: TRBJ2-2; V gene: TRBV3-1; D gene: NA; CDR3 DNA: TGTGCCAGCAGTCCTGAGAGGGGGGACACCGGGGAGCTGTTTTTT; CDR3 protein: CASSPERGDTGELFF
clone size: many; J gene: TRBJ2-3; V gene: TRBV5-4; D gene: NA; CDR3 DNA: TGTGCCAGCAGCCCCAAAGGCCCTACAGATACGCAGTATTTT; CDR3 protein: CASSPKGPTDTQYF
clone size: many; J gene: TRBJ1-5; V gene: TRBV20-1; D gene: TRBD1; CDR3 DNA: TGCAGTGCTAGCCGGGGCAGGGGGGCCAATCAGCCCCAGCATTTT; CDR3 protein: CSASRGRGANQPQHF
clone size: many; J gene: TRBJ2-5; V gene: TRBV20-1; D gene: NA; CDR3 DNA: TGCAGTGCTAGAGCGGACAACGACGCGACCCAGTACTTC; CDR3 protein: CSARADNDATQYF
clone size: many; J gene: TRBJ1-1; V gene: TRBV4-1; D gene: NA; CDR3 DNA: TGCGCCAGCAGCCAAGTTCGCGCCCTTGAAGCTTTCTTT; CDR3 protein: CASSQVRALEAFF
clone size: many; J gene: TRBJ2-7; V gene: TRBV5-4; D gene: TRBD1; CDR3 DNA: TGTGCCAGCAGCTTGGGACAGGGAAACCTACTCCACGAGCAGTACTTC; CDR3 protein: CASSLGQGNLLHEQYF
clone size: NA; J gene: TRBJ2-5; V gene: TRBV3-1; D gene: TRBD2; CDR3 DNA: TGTGCCAGCAGACCACTAGCGGGGGTGGAGACCCAGTACTTC; CDR3 protein: CASRPLAGVETQYF
clone size: NA; J gene: TRBJ2-5; V gene: TRBV7-2; D gene: TRBD2; CDR3 DNA: TGTGCCAGCAGCTCACCGGGACTAGCGGTGAACCAGAGAGACACCCAGTACTTC; CDR3 protein: CASSSPGLAVNQRDTQYF
clone size: many; J gene: TRBJ1-5; V gene: TRBV7-2; D gene: NA; CDR3 DNA: TGTGCCAGCAGCTTAGTCAGTGGGTATGGCAATCAGCCCCAGCATTTT; CDR3 protein: CASSLVSGYGNQPQHF
clone size: many; J gene: TRBJ2-2; V gene: TRBV6-1; D gene: TRBD1; CDR3 DNA: TGTGCCAGCCACCGGGACAGGGGCTCCGGGGAGCTGTTTTTT; CDR3 protein: CASHRDRGSGELFF
clone size: many; J gene: TRBJ2-2; V gene: TRBV5-1; D gene: NA; CDR3 DNA: TGCGCCAGCAGCTTGCGACAGGCATCTGCCGGGGAGCTGTTTTTT; CDR3 protein: CASSLRQASAGELFF
clone size: many; J gene: TRBJ1-2; V gene: TRBV5-6; D gene: NA; CDR3 DNA: TGTGCCAGCAGCCCGACGGGATTCGCCTATGGCTACACCTTC; CDR3 protein: CASSPTGFAYGYTF
clone size: few; J gene: TRBJ2-1; V gene: TRBV5-6; D gene: NA; CDR3 DNA: TGTGCCAGCAGCCCGTACAGGAGCGGTCCATTCGATAATGAGCAGTTCTTC; CDR3 protein: CASSPYRSGPFDNEQFF
clone size: many; J gene: TRBJ1-2; V gene: TRBV20-1; D gene: NA; CDR3 DNA: TGCAGTGCTAGAGATCACCGGACTGACTATGGCTACACCTTC; CDR3 protein: CSARDHRTDYGYTF
clone size: NA; J gene: TRBJ2-7; V gene: TRBV7-2; D gene: NA; CDR3 DNA: TGTGCCAGCAGCTACCGACCTAGCGCCAACTCCTACGAGCAGTACTTC; CDR3 protein: CASSYRPSANSYEQYF
clone size: many; J gene: TRBJ1-2; V gene: TRBV4-1; D gene: NA; CDR3 DNA: TGTGCCAGCAGCCAAGGGGCAGAACATCTAAACTATGGCTACACCTTC; CDR3 protein: CASSQGAEHLNYGYTF
clone size: many; J gene: TRBJ2-1; V gene: TRBV5-4; D gene: TRBD1; CDR3 DNA: TGTGCCAGCAGAGGACAGGGGTACAATGAGCAGTTCTTC; CDR3 protein: CASRGQGYNEQFF
clone size: NA; J gene: TRBJ1-1; V gene: TRBV13; D gene: NA; CDR3 DNA: TGTGCCAGCAGCTTACTAACAGGACCAAGAGAAGCTTTCTTT; CDR3 protein: CASSLLTGPREAFF
clone size: few; J gene: TRBJ2-5; V gene: TRBV5-5; D gene: NA; CDR3 DNA: TGTGCCAGCAGCGATGGGGGGCTGGGATCTCCATACCAAGAGACCCAGTACTTC; CDR3 protein: CASSDGGLGSPYQETQYF
clone size: few; J gene: TRBJ1-1; V gene: TRBV4-1; D gene: NA; CDR3 DNA: TGCGCCAGCAGCCCGGGACACTTGAACACTGAAGCTTTCTTT; CDR3 protein: CASSPGHLNTEAFF
clone size: many; J gene: TRBJ2-5; V gene: TRBV7-8; D gene: TRBD1; CDR3 DNA: TGTGCCAGCAGCTTGTCGACAGGGTTACACGAGACCCAGTACTTC; CDR3 protein: CASSLSTGLHETQYF
clone size: many; J gene: TRBJ2-3; V gene: TRBV20-1; D gene: TRBD2; CDR3 DNA: TGCAGCGGGGAGCGGGAGAGCACAGATACGCAGTATTTT; CDR3 protein: CSGERESTDTQYF
clone size: once; J gene: TRBJ1-5; V gene: TRBV3-1; D gene: NA; CDR3 DNA: TGTGCCAGCAGCCAAGGATCTGGGATCCAGCCCCAGCATTTT; CDR3 protein: CASSQGSGIQPQHF
clone size: few; J gene: TRBJ2-7; V gene: TRBV7-6; D gene: TRBD1; CDR3 DNA: TGTGCCAGCAGCTCCCCGGCGGACAGGGTGCACGAGCAGTACTTC; CDR3 protein: CASSSPADRVHEQYF
clone size: many; J gene: TRBJ2-1; V gene: TRBV20-1; D gene: NA; CDR3 DNA: TGCAGTGCTAGAGTGCCTTATGGGTACCGGTCGGGTGAGCAGTTCTTC; CDR3 protein: CSARVPYGYRSGEQFF
clone size: many; J gene: TRBJ2-5; V gene: TRBV7-9; D gene: NA; CDR3 DNA: TGTGCCAGCAGCTTCAGGGACTCGGGAGAGACCCAGTACTTC; CDR3 protein: CASSFRDSGETQYF
clone size: NA; J gene: TRBJ2-3; V gene: TRBV10-3; D gene: TRBD2; CDR3 DNA: TGTGCCATCAGTACACTACTAGCGGGGGGGCCAGATACGCAGTATTTT; CDR3 protein: CAISTLLAGGPDTQYF
clone size: NA; J gene: TRBJ2-7; V gene: TRBV6-6; D gene: TRBD2; CDR3 DNA: TGTGCCAGCAGTCGGACTAGCGGGGGGCCTGGCGAGCAGTACTTC; CDR3 protein: CASSRTSGGPGEQYF
clone size: many; J gene: TRBJ2-3; V gene: TRBV6-1; D gene: TRBD2; CDR3 DNA: TGTGCCAGCAGTGAAGGGGGCGGGGGGGCCGATACGCAGTATTTT; CDR3 protein: CASSEGGGGADTQYF
clone size: many; J gene: TRBJ1-6; V gene: TRBV20-1; D gene: NA; CDR3 DNA: TGCAGTGCTAGGGGGGTCACACCGGCCCCCCTCCACTTT; CDR3 protein: CSARGVTPAPLHF
clone size: once; J gene: TRBJ2-2; V gene: TRBV10-3; D gene: TRBD2; CDR3 DNA: TGTGCCATCAACGGTGACCCCAGACTAGCGGACTACACCGGGGAGCTGTTTTTT; CDR3 protein: CAINGDPRLADYTGELFF
clone size: NA; J gene: TRBJ2-1; V gene: TRBV20-1; D gene: NA; CDR3 DNA: TGCAGTGCTAGATGGCGACTTAATGAGCAGTTCTTC; CDR3 protein: CSARWRLNEQFF
clone size: many; J gene: TRBJ2-3; V gene: TRBV6-1; D gene: TRBD2; CDR3 DNA: TGTGCCAGCAGTGGTGCCAGCGGGGGCACAGATACGCAGTATTTT; CDR3 protein: CASSGASGGTDTQYF
clone size: many; J gene: TRBJ2-5; V gene: TRBV4-1; D gene: TRBD2; CDR3 DNA: TGCGCCAGCAGCCAAGAAAGAGGCGGGAGCCCCCAAGAGACCCAGTACTTC; CDR3 protein: CASSQERGGSPQETQYF
clone size: many; J gene: TRBJ2-5; V gene: TRBV6-1; D gene: NA; CDR3 DNA: TGTGCCAGCAGTGAAAGCTGGCAGGGAGAGACCCAGTACTTC; CDR3 protein: CASSESWQGETQYF
clone size: many; J gene: TRBJ2-1; V gene: TRBV9; D gene: NA; CDR3 DNA: TGTGCCAGCAGCGCGATAGCGGACTCCTACAATGAGCAGTTCTTC; CDR3 protein: CASSAIADSYNEQFF
clone size: many; J gene: TRBJ1-6; V gene: TRBV27; D gene: NA; CDR3 DNA: TGTGCCAGCAGTGTTCTCGGAGGCCAACCCCTCCACTTT; CDR3 protein: CASSVLGGQPLHF
clone size: many; J gene: TRBJ2-5; V gene: TRBV7-2; D gene: TRBD1; CDR3 DNA: TGTGCCAGCACCCGAACAGGGGGCGCAATGGAGACCCAGTACTTC; CDR3 protein: CASTRTGGAMETQYF
clone size: many; J gene: TRBJ2-2; V gene: TRBV10-3; D gene: NA; CDR3 DNA: TGTGCCATCAGCCCCGACGAGAACACCGGGGAGCTGTTTTTT; CDR3 protein: CAISPDENTGELFF
clone size: many; J gene: TRBJ2-4; V gene: TRBV12-3/TRBV12-4; D gene: NA; CDR3 DNA: TGTGCCAGCAGTTTGGGAGCGAATGAAGCCAAAAACATTCAGTACTTC; CDR3 protein: CASSLGANEAKNIQYF
clone size: many; J gene: TRBJ2-1; V gene: TRBV20-1; D gene: TRBD2; CDR3 DNA: TGCAGTGCTAGTACTAGCGCTAGTTACAATGAGCAGTTCTTC; CDR3 protein: CSASTSASYNEQFF
clone size: NA; J gene: TRBJ1-5; V gene: TRBV12-5; D gene: NA; CDR3 DNA: TGTGCTAGTGGTTCAGGGGATAGCAATCAGCCCCAGCATTTT; CDR3 protein: CASGSGDSNQPQHF
clone size: many; J gene: TRBJ2-1; V gene: TRBV5-1; D gene: TRBD2; CDR3 DNA: TGCGCCAGCAGCCGGAGGTTGGCGGGGGTAACCTACAATGAGCAGTTCTTC; CDR3 protein: CASSRRLAGVTYNEQFF
clone size: many; J gene: TRBJ1-3; V gene: TRBV3-1; D gene: NA; CDR3 DNA: TGTGCCAGCAGCCAAGGTGCGGGGTCTGGAAACACCATATATTTT; CDR3 protein: CASSQGAGSGNTIYF
clone size: few; J gene: TRBJ2-7; V gene: TRBV10-3; D gene: NA; CDR3 DNA: TGTGCCGGGAGTCCGAGCCCCACCTCCCACGAGCAGTACTTC; CDR3 protein: CAGSPSPTSHEQYF
clone size: many; J gene: TRBJ1-6; V gene: TRBV4-2; D gene: NA; CDR3 DNA: TGTGCCAGCAGCCAAGATCCTATTGGCTCCTATAATTCACCCCTCCACTTT; CDR3 protein: CASSQDPIGSYNSPLHF
clone size: many; J gene: TRBJ2-3; V gene: TRBV14; D gene: NA; CDR3 DNA: TGTGCCAGCAGCCAAGAACGGTGGGTTGATCAGTATTTT; CDR3 protein: CASSQERWVDQYF
clone size: many; J gene: TRBJ1-3; V gene: TRBV7-2; D gene: NA; CDR3 DNA: TGTGCCAGCAGCGAAGGGGGTTTGGGAAACACCATATATTTT; CDR3 protein: CASSEGGLGNTIYF
clone size: many; J gene: TRBJ1-3; V gene: TRBV20-1; D gene: TRBD1; CDR3 DNA: TGCAGTGCTGGGGACAGGGGGGGAGGTTCGGGAAACACCATATATTTT; CDR3 protein: CSAGDRGGGSGNTIYF
clone size: many; J gene: TRBJ1-4; V gene: TRBV5-1; D gene: TRBD1; CDR3 DNA: TGCGCCAGCAGCCTATCTACAGGGGGGGGTAATGAAAAACTGTTTTTT; CDR3 protein: CASSLSTGGGNEKLFF